Described below is a single T cell receptor beta chain sequence and its context. Its antigen is not known. V was clipped by 3 bases and J by 10 bases, with 10 bases between them. Germline loops: CDR1 KGHSH, CDR2 LQKENI. The CDR3 consists of 13 residues. This entry is derived from a study of blood T cells in healthy people across ages. Study-level background: About one barcoded beta molecule per two T cells was captured by template switching.

Study conclusions and caveats: The lack of PBMC sorting stopped any conclusive naive versus antigen-experienced comparison.

Extraction of total RNA produced a minimum of 5.5 micrograms from each sample. The second PCR ran about 6 to 12 cycles with a sample-barcoded 5' primer and J-beta primers. TCRdb redid the calling of the 5' RACE reads with MiXCR, one entry per CDR3 protein. The data contain hundreds of thousands of distinct CDR3 sequences, roughly three fifths of them singletons. The chain uses TRBV18 and TRBJ1-6; D remains unclear. Sequencing input: blood. The TCR comes from a man aged 40-49 years in good health. CDR3 residues: CASSPLASSPLHF. Written as DNA, the CDR3 is TGTGCCAGCTCACCCCTGGCATCGTCACCCCTCCACTTT.